Listed below are T cell receptor beta chains from one sample, sequenced in a study of T cell responses to AZD1222 COVID-19 vaccine. The method was immunoSEQ multiplex PCR; TCRdb's version includes in-frame clones alone and lacks a portion of them. Of about 98,000 clones in the sample, around 87% are singletons; the top ten hold around 5.1%. Material: peripheral blood, obtained on day 0 of AZD1222 vaccination. These receptor sequences come from an adult in good health. The CDR3 runs from the conserved cysteine through the conserved F or W. Fields, in order: clone size, D gene, J gene, V gene, CDR3 protein, CDR3 DNA. The D gene is left open where the match is weak. Clone sizes are given selectively: once, few, many, or a class where the clone is expanded.

once,-,TRBJ2-2,TRBV7-6,CASSLGGDGAGELFF,TGTGCCAGCAGCTTAGGGGGAGATGGGGCCGGGGAGCTGTTTTTT
-,-,TRBJ2-1,TRBV19,CASSIEGARSYNEQFF,TGTGCCAGTAGTATAGAGGGGGCCAGGTCCTACAATGAGCAGTTCTTC
-,-,TRBJ2-7,TRBV28,CASSLRSRGPLAEQYF,TGTGCCAGCAGTTTACGTAGTCGGGGCCCCCTCGCGGAGCAGTACTTC
-,TRBD1,TRBJ1-6,TRBV6-5,CASSFDRVGNSPLHF,TGTGCCAGCAGTTTTGACAGGGTTGGGAATTCACCCCTCCACTTT
-,-,TRBJ1-2,TRBV6-5,CASQKSLTNYGYTF,TGTGCCAGCCAGAAGTCCCTGACCAACTATGGCTACACCTTC
few,-,TRBJ2-5,TRBV5-4,CASSFDQGNQETQYF,TGTGCCAGCAGCTTTGACCAGGGTAACCAAGAGACCCAGTACTTC
-,-,TRBJ1-4,TRBV27,CASSLYDGSEEKLFF,TGTGCCAGCAGTTTATATGATGGGTCGGAAGAAAAACTGTTTTTT
few,-,TRBJ2-7,TRBV3-1/TRBV3-2,CASSQRGRVEQYF,TGTGCCAGCAGCCAACGGGGGCGCGTTGAGCAGTACTTC
few,-,TRBJ2-7,TRBV27,CASSSRVGYEQYF,TGTGCCAGCAGTTCCCGGGTTGGCTACGAGCAGTACTTC
-,-,TRBJ1-2,TRBV5-6,CASSLGGPGYGYTF,TGTGCCAGCAGCCTCGGGGGGCCAGGCTATGGCTACACCTTC